The 19 T cell receptor beta chains below all came from one sample that was sequenced in a study of blood T cell repertoires in COVID-19. Using immunoSEQ multiplex PCR, the repertoire was profiled, and TCRdb retains in-frame clones only, with some absent. Of around 160,000 clones in the sample, roughly 88% are singletons; the top ten hold approximately 1.2%. The sequenced sample consisted of PBMCs or T cells enriched from blood (not recorded which). These receptor sequences come from a woman aged 30 to 39 with acute COVID-19.

This clone was counted a single time. The chain carries TRBV19 and TRBJ2-1; D possibly corresponds to TRBD1 (6 bases). Trimming left V 5 bases short and J 0 bases short, with 20 bases between. Germline CDR1 reads LNHDA; CDR2 reads SQIVND (reference sequence). The CDR3 is 18 amino acids. CDR3 protein: CASSSPRNRVSSYNEQFF. The CDR3 region has the DNA TGTGCCAGTAGTTCGCCCCGAAACAGGGTCAGCTCCTACAATGAGCAGTTCTTC.

The V and J genes are TRBV10-3 and TRBJ1-6; 7 bases agree with TRBD1. The CDR3 spans 14 residues. Germline assignment: CDR1 ENHRY and CDR2 SYGVKD. The junction had 5 bases not matched to a gene; V was cut back by 6 bases and J by 6 bases. CDR3 residues: CAISQGQSNSPLHF. As DNA, the CDR3 is TGTGCCATCAGCCAGGGACAGTCTAATTCACCCCTCCACTTT.

The rearrangement joins TRBV27 to TRBJ2-7, with D hard to call. Germline V lookup: CDR1 MNHEY, CDR2 SMNVEV (reference sequence). The V gene lost 6 bases and the J gene lost 0 bases, with 6 bases spanning the gap. The CDR3 is made up of 12 amino acids. The CDR3 sequence is CASRSSSYEQYF. CDR3 nucleotides: TGTGCCAGCAGGTCGAGCTCCTACGAGCAGTACTTC.

This clone was observed a single time. The gene calls are TRBV6-4 and TRBJ2-1, with D perhaps matching TRBD1 (7 bases). The germline CDR1 and CDR2 sequences are MRHNA and SNTAGT. The CDR3 totals 15 residues. With 3 bases removed from V and 2 bases from J, the gap between germline ends came to 11 bases. CDR3 in amino acids: CASSEEGAPYNEQFF. Here the CDR3 DNA reads TGTGCCAGCAGTGAGGAGGGGGCGCCCTACAATGAGCAGTTCTTC.

V and J are TRBV24-1 and TRBJ2-2; 8 bases are a match to TRBD2. The CDR3 has 17 residues. V lost 3 bases and J lost 5; bases outside the gene matches: 10. Germline assignment: CDR1 KGHDR and CDR2 SFDVKD. Here the CDR3 DNA reads TGTGCCACCAGTGATCCAACCCAGCGGGAGCGAACCGGGGAGCTGTTTTTT. Amino acids: CATSDPTQRERTGELFF.

CDR3: CACPGGSKLRGNQPQHF. The DNA for the CDR3 is TGTGCCTGTCCTGGTGGCAGTAAGCTGCGGGGAAATCAGCCCCAGCATTTT. V is TRBV3-1 (or the pseudogene TRBV3-2) and J is TRBJ1-5; no definite D call. Deletions cut 11 bases from V and 4 bases from J, with 27 bases between. The CDR3 has 17 amino acids. Germline assignment: CDR1 LGHDT and CDR2 YNNKEL (reference sequence).

This clone has only one observation. This chain connects TRBV30 to TRBJ2-1; TRBD2 agrees at 11 bases. CDR1 is GTSNPN, CDR2 SVGIG, per germline (reference sequence). Losses at the gene ends were 7 bases for V and 4 bases for J; bases not matched to a gene: 9. The length of the CDR3 is 15 residues. DNA of the CDR3: TGTGCCTTCCATCGACTAGCGGGAAAGTACAATGAGCAGTTCTTC. Translated, it gives CAFHRLAGKYNEQFF.

The chain uses TRBV9 and TRBJ2-3; the match to TRBD2 covers 12 bases. The CDR3 sequence is 17 residues long. CDR1 and CDR2 from the germline V gene are SGDLS and YYNGEE. Trimming cost V 0 bases and J 3 bases; bases outside gene matches: 5. CDR3 protein: CASSVVSGTSGTDTQYF. The CDR3 DNA reads TGTGCCAGCAGCGTAGTTAGCGGGACTAGCGGGACAGATACGCAGTATTTT.

This clone was recorded a few times. The chain joins TRBV4-3 to TRBJ1-3; possibly TRBD1 for D (5 bases). Germline CDR1 is LGHNA and CDR2 is YSLEER. The V and J ends lost 7 bases and 0 bases respectively, with 19 bases between them. This CDR3 comprises 17 residues. The CDR3 is CASTRGLMGFSGNTIYF. The CDR3 DNA reads TGCGCCAGCACAAGGGGTCTAATGGGGTTCTCTGGAAACACCATATATTTT.

This chain links TRBV15 with TRBJ1-4; TRBD1 matches 8 bases. Trimming removed 0 bases from V and 8 bases from J; junction bases left unmatched: 5. CDR1 and CDR2 (germline): LNHNV, YYDKDF (reference sequence). This CDR3 region has 15 residues. The CDR3 here is CATSREGTGFEKLFF. For the CDR3, the DNA is TGTGCCACCAGCAGAGAGGGGACAGGATTCGAAAAACTGTTTTTT.

This clone was recorded only once. The rearrangement joins TRBV28 to TRBJ1-2; 7 bases agree with TRBD1. The ends lost 6 bases at V and 5 bases at J; junction bases unmatched: 12. This CDR3 is 15 amino acids long. Germline CDR1 MDHEN, CDR2 SYDVKM. The CDR3 DNA is TGTGCCAGCAGAGCCCCGGGACAGTCTTTTTATGGCTACACCTTC. It encodes CASRAPGQSFYGYTF.

This chain connects TRBV6-2 or TRBV6-3 to TRBJ2-3; 11 bases are shared with TRBD2. Trimming took 2 bases from V and 0 from J; bases not matched to a gene: 10. Germline V gene data show CDR1 as MNHEY and CDR2 as SVGEGT. The CDR3 is 19 amino acids. CDR3 sequence (DNA): TGTGCCAGCAGTTACGTTTCACTAGCGGGGGCGCTTAGCACAGATACGCAGTATTTT. This sequence encodes CASSYVSLAGALSTDTQYF.

J is TRBJ1-6 and V is TRBV2, with a tentative D call TRBD1 (6 bases). The germline V gene has CDR1 SNHLY and CDR2 FYNNEI. This CDR3 contains 15 residues. V shed 1 base and J shed 3 bases, with 7 bases lying between them. DNA of the CDR3: TGTGCCAGCAGTGAAGGGACAGTCTATAATTCACCCCTCCACTTT. This translates into CASSEGTVYNSPLHF.

This clone was picked up one time. The chain carries TRBV7-6 and TRBJ2-1; the match to TRBD2 covers 9 bases. CDR3 size: 16 residues. V was pared by 5 bases and J by 6 bases, with 11 bases of the junction left unmatched. Germline lookup yields CDR1 SGHVS and CDR2 FNYEAQ. For the CDR3, the DNA is TGTGCCAGCAGCGTAACCAGTAGCGGGAGTTTCAATGAGCAGTTCTTC. This codes for CASSVTSSGSFNEQFF.

The rearrangement links TRBV7-6 to TRBJ2-7; 8 bases agree with TRBD1. The germline gives CDR1 SGHVS, CDR2 FNYEAQ. The CDR3 loop spans 15 amino acids. V gave up 5 bases and J gave up 5 bases; unmatched junction bases: 11. The DNA of the CDR3 is TGTGCCAGCAGCGCCCAGACAGGGGATCGCCACGAGCAGTACTTC. Amino acids: CASSAQTGDRHEQYF.

This clone came up once. V and J are TRBV27 and TRBJ2-5, with D maybe TRBD1 (7 bases). Trimming cost V 3 bases and J 5 bases, with 13 bases left between them. The CDR3 contains 14 residues. The germline V gene has CDR1 MNHEY and CDR2 SMNVEV (reference sequence). In DNA form, the CDR3 reads TGTGCCAGCAGTTTTGGCGGGACAGTTGAGACCCAGTACTTC. Its translation is CASSFGGTVETQYF.

This clone was recorded once. V gene TRBV6-6 combines with J gene TRBJ2-7; 7 positions agree with TRBD1. Germline values: CDR1 MNHNY, CDR2 SVGAGI (reference sequence). The CDR3 length is 12 residues. With V trimmed by 4 bases and J by 4 bases, 1 base remained unmatched. Here the CDR3 DNA reads TGTGCCAGCAGTTCACAGGGGTACGAGCAGTACTTC. It translates to CASSSQGYEQYF.

The genes are TRBV15 and TRBJ2-3, with a tentative D call TRBD2 (7 bases). Germline values: CDR1 LNHNV, CDR2 YYDKDF (reference sequence). V lost 7 bases to trimming and J lost 1 base, with 15 bases between them. This CDR3 region has 15 residues. The CDR3 DNA reads TGTGCCACCAAACCGGGGGGCGGTGGCACAGATACGCAGTATTTT. Its translation is CATKPGGGGTDTQYF.

The V gene is TRBV29-1, the J gene TRBJ1-4; TRBD1 matches at 8 bases. Germline-derived CDR1 and CDR2 are SQVTM and ANQGSEA. This CDR3 contains 16 residues. The V and J ends lost 5 bases and 0 bases, in that order; junction bases with no gene match: 8. This CDR3 reads CSVIRTGSTTNEKLFF. In DNA form, the CDR3 reads TGCAGCGTTATCCGGACAGGGTCGACAACTAATGAAAAACTGTTTTTT.